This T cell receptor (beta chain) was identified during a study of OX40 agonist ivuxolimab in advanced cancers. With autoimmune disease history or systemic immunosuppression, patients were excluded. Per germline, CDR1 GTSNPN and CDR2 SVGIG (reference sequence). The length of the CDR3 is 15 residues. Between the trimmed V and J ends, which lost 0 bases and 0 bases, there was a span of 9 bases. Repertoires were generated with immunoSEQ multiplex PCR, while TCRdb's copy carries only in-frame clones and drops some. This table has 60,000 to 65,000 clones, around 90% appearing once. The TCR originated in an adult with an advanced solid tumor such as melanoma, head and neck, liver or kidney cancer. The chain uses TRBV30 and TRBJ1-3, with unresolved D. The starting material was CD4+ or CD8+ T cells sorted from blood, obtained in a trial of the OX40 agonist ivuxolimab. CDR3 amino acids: CAWSVPSLSGNTIYF. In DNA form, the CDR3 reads TGTGCCTGGAGTGTACCCAGCCTCTCTGGAAACACCATATATTTT.